This entry describes one TCR beta chain. Its antigen is unidentified. TCRdb's copy holds only in-frame clones and misses some; the assay was immunoSEQ multiplex PCR. The sample carries tens of thousands of clones, 65% to 90% recorded once. This record comes from a study of OX40 agonist ivuxolimab in advanced cancers. For the study at large: Patients treated during dose escalation were battling hepatocellular carcinoma, melanoma, renal cell or head and neck cancer. Study results and limitations: At 0.1 to 3.0 mg/kg, clonal expansion of CD4+ and CD8+ blood T cells had occurred by week 6. Expanded clones tended on average to be more numerous among CD8+ T cells than CD4+.

This CDR3 is built from 13 residues. The V and J ends lost 3 bases and 5 bases, in that order; junction bases with no gene match: 1. Germline lookup yields CDR1 SGHRS and CDR2 YFSETQ. The chain employs TRBV5-1 and TRBJ1-1, with 10 bases lining up with TRBD1. The material was CD4+ or CD8+ T cells sorted from blood, obtained in a trial of the OX40 agonist ivuxolimab. The sequence was obtained from an adult with an advanced solid tumor such as melanoma, head and neck, liver or kidney cancer. CDR3 nucleotides: TGCGCCAGCAGCTGGGGACAGGGGACTGAAGCTTTCTTT. This gives the protein CASSWGQGTEAFF. Full variable domain (remainder filled in from reference TRBV5-1 and TRBJ1-1): KAGVTQTPRYLIKTRGQQVTLSCSPISGHRSVSWYQQTPGQGLQFLFEYFSETQRNKGNFPGRFSGRQFSNSRSEMNVSTLELGDSALYLCASSWGQGTEAFFGQGTRLTVV.